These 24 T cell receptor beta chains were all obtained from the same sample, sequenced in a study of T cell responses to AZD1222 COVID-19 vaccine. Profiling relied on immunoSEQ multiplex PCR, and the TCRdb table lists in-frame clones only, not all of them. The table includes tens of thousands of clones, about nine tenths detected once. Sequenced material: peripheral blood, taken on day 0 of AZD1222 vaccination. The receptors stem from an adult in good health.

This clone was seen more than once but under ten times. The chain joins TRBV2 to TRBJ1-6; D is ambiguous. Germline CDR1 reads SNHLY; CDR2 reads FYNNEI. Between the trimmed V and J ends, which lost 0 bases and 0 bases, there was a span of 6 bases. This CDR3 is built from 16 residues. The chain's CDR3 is CASSEAYSSYNSPLHF. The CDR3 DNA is TGTGCCAGCAGTGAAGCGTATAGCTCCTATAATTCACCCCTCCACTTT.

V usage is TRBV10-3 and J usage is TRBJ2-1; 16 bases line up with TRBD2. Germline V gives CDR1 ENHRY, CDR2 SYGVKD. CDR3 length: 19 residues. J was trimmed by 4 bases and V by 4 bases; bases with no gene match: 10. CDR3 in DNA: TGTGCCATCAGTGCCACGGGGACTAGCGGGAGGGCCCCTTACAATGAGCAGTTCTTC. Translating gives CAISATGTSGRAPYNEQFF.

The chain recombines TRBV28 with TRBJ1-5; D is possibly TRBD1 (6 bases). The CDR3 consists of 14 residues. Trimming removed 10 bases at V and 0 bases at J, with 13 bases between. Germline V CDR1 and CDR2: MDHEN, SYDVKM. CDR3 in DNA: TGTGCCACCAATACAGGGAATAGCAATCAGCCCCAGCATTTT. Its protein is CATNTGNSNQPQHF.

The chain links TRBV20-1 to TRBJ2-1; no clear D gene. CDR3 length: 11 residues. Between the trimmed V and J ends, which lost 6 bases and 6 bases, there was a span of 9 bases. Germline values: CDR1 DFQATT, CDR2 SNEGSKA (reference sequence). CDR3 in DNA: TGCAGTGCCACGGCCCCCAATGAGCAGTTCTTC. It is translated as CSATAPNEQFF.

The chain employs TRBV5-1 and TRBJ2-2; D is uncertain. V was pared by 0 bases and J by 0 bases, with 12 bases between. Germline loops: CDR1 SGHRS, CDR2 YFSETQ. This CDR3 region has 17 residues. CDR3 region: CASSLVTNFANTGELFF. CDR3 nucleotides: TGCGCCAGCAGCTTGGTTACTAACTTCGCGAACACCGGGGAGCTGTTTTTT.

The CDR3 spells CASSPPGQGTGSNQPQHF. CDR3 DNA sequence: TGTGCCAGCTCACCACCGGGACAGGGTACGGGGAGCAATCAGCCCCAGCATTTT. This chain links TRBV18 with TRBJ1-5; 9 nucleotides align to TRBD1. This CDR3 has 18 amino acids. The trim removed 0 bases at V and 1 base at J, leaving 7 bases unmatched. The germline gives CDR1 KGHSH, CDR2 LQKENI.

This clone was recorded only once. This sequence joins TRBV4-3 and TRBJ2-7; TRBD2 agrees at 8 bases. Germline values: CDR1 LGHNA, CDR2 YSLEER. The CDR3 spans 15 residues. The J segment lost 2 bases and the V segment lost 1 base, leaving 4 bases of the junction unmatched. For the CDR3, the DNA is TGCGCCAGCAGCCAAGCCACGACTAGCGCCTACGAGCAGTACTTC. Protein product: CASSQATTSAYEQYF.

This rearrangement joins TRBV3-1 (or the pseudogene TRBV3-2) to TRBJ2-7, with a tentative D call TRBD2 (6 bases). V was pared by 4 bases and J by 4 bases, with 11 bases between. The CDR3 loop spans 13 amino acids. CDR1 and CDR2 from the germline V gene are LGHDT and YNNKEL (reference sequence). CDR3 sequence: CASSLGRGYEQYF. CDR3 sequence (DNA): TGTGCCAGCAGCCTCGGGAGAGGGTACGAGCAGTACTTC.

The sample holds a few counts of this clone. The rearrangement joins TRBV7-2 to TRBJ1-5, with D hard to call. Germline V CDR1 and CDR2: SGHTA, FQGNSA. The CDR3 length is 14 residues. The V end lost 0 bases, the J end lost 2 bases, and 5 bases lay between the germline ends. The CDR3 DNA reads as TGTGCCAGCAGCTTAGCTTCACGCAATCAGCCCCAGCATTTT. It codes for CASSLASRNQPQHF.

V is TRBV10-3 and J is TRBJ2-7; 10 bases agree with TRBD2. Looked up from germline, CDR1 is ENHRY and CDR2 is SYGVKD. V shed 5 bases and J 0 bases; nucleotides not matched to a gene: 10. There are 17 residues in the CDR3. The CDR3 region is CAISFSTSGDFSYEQYF. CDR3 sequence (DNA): TGTGCCATCAGTTTCTCAACTAGCGGGGATTTCTCCTACGAGCAGTACTTC.

The CDR3 DNA is TGTGCCAGCAGCTTAGGCGACGGGACAGAGTTTTTT. Its translation: CASSLGDGTEFF. V usage is TRBV7-9 and J usage is TRBJ1-4; 7 bases map to TRBD1. The CDR3 contains 12 residues. V dropped 1 base and J dropped 16; count of bases not matched to a gene: 6. Germline CDR1 is SEHNR and CDR2 is FQNEAQ (reference sequence).

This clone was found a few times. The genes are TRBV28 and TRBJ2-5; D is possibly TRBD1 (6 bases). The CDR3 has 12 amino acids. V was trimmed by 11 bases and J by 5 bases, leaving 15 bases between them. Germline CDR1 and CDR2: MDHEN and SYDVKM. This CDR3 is CALGAGGETQYF. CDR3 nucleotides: TGTGCCCTGGGGGCGGGTGGCGAGACCCAGTACTTC.

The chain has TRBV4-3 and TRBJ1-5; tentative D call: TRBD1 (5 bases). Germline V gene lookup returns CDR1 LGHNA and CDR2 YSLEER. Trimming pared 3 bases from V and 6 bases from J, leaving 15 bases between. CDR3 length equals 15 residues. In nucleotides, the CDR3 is TGCGCCAGCAGCCAGTCCTGGCAGGGAGGTCAGCCCCAGCATTTT. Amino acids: CASSQSWQGGQPQHF.

CDR3 nucleotides: TGTGCTAGTGGTTTAGGACTAGCGGGACTCTACGAGCAGTACTTC. This codes for CASGLGLAGLYEQYF. The chain has TRBV12-5 and TRBJ2-7, with 12 bases that match TRBD2. The CDR3 spans 15 residues. V dropped 3 bases and J dropped 3; count of bases not matched to a gene: 3. The germline V gene encodes CDR1 LGHNT and CDR2 FRNRAP.

CDR3 residues: CATQGSRNQPQHF. CDR3 sequence (DNA): TGTGCCACCCAGGGGTCGCGCAATCAGCCCCAGCATTTT. The chain combines TRBV24-1 with TRBJ1-5, with D tentatively TRBD1 (6 bases). The CDR3 is 13 residues long. Trimming removed 9 bases at V and 2 bases at J, with 10 bases between. CDR1 is KGHDR, CDR2 SFDVKD, per germline.

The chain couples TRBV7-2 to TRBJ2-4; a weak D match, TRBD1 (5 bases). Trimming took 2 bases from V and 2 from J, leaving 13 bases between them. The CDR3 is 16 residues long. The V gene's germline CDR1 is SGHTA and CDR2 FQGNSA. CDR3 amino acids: CASSLTWGVTKNIQYF. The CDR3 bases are TGTGCCAGCAGCTTAACGTGGGGCGTAACCAAAAACATTCAGTACTTC.

The CDR3 region is CASSYGPAYQPQHF. The CDR3 DNA sequence: TGTGCCAGCAGCTACGGCCCAGCATATCAGCCCCAGCATTTT. This sequence joins TRBV7-2 and TRBJ1-5; D unresolved. V was trimmed by 4 bases and J by 5 bases, leaving 12 bases between them. From germline, CDR1 is SGHTA and CDR2 FQGNSA. CDR3 length equals 14 residues. The full variable domain, in which reference TRBV7-2 and TRBJ1-5 provide the parts outside the CDR3, is GAGVSQSPSNKVTEKGKDVELRCDPISGHTALYWYRQSLGQGLEFLIYFQGNSAPDKSGLPSDRFSAERTGGSVSTLTIQRTQQEDSAVYLCASSYGPAYQPQHFGDGTRLSIL.

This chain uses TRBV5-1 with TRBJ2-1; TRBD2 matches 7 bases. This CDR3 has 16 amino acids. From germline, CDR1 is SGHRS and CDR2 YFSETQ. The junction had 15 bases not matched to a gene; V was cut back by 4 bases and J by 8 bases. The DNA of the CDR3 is TGCGCCAGCAGCGACTTGGGAGCGGGATCTTCCTATGAGCAGTTCTTC. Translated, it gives CASSDLGAGSSYEQFF.

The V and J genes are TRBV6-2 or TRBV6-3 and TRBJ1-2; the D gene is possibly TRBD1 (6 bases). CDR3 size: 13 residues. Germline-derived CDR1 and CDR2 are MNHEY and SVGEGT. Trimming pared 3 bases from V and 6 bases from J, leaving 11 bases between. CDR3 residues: CASSYRDNHGYTF. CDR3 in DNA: TGTGCCAGCAGTTATCGGGACAACCATGGCTACACCTTC.

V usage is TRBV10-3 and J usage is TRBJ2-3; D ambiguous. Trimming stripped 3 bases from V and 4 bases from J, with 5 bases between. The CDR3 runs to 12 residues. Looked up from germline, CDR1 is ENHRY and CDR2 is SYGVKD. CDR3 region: CAISERPDTQYF. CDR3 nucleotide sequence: TGTGCCATCAGTGAACGGCCAGATACGCAGTATTTT.

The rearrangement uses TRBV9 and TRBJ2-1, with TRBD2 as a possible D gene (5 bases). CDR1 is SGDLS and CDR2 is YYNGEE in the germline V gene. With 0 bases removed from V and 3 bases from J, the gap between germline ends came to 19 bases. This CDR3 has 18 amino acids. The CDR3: CASSVVPTDSANYNEQFF. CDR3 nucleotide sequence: TGTGCCAGCAGCGTAGTACCCACGGATAGCGCTAACTACAATGAGCAGTTCTTC.

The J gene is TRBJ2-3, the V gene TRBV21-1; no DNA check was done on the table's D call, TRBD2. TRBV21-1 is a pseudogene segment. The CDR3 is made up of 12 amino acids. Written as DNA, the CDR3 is TGTGCCAGCAGCCGGGGAGCAGATACGCAGTATTTT. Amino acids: CASSRGADTQYF.

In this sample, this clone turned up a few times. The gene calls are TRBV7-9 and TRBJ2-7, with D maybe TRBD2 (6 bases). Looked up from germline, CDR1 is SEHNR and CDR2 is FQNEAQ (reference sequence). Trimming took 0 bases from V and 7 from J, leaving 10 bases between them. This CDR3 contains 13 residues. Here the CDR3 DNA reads TGTGCCAGCAGCTTAGCGCGGGGAAAGGAGCAGTACTTC. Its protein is CASSLARGKEQYF.

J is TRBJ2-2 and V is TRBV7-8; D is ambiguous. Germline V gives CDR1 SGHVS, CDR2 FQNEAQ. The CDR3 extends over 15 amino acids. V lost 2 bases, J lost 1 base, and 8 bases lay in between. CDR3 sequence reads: CASSLSRVNTGELFF. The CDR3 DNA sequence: TGTGCCAGCAGCTTAAGTAGGGTGAACACCGGGGAGCTGTTTTTT.